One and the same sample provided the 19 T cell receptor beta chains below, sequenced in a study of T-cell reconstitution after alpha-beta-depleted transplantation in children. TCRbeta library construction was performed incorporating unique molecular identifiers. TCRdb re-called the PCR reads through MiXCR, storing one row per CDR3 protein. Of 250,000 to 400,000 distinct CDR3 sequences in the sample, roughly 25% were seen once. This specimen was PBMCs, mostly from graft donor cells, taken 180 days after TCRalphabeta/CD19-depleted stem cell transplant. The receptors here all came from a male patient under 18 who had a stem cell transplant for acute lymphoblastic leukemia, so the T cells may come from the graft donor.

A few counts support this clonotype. CDR3 loop: CASSQITGAYEQYF. CDR3 DNA sequence: TGTGCCAGCAGCCAAATTACAGGGGCCTACGAGCAGTACTTC. The gene calls are TRBV4-2 and TRBJ2-7; 7 nucleotides agree with TRBD1. V lost 2 bases to trimming and J lost 2 bases; unmatched junction nucleotides: 3. This CDR3 is 14 amino acids long. Germline CDR1 and CDR2: LGHNA and YNFKEQ.

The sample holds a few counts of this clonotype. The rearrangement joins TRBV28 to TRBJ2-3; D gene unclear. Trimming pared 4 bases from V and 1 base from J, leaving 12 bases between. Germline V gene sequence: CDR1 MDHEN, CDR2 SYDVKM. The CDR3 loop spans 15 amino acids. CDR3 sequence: CASSWATLGTDTQYF. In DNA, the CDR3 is TGTGCCAGCAGTTGGGCTACCTTGGGCACAGATACGCAGTATTTT.

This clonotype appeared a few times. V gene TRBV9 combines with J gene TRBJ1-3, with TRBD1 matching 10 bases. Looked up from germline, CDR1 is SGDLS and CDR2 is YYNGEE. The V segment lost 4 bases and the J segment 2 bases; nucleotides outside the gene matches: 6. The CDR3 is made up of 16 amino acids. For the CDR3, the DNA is TGTGCCAGCAGCCAGGGGGGACAGGGGACTGGAAACACCATATATTTT. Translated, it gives CASSQGGQGTGNTIYF.

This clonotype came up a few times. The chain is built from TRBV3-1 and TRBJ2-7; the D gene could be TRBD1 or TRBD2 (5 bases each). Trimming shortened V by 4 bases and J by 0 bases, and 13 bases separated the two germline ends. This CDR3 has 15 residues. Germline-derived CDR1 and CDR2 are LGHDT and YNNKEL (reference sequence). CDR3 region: CASSRGDYSSYEQYF. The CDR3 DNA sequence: TGTGCCAGCAGCCGAGGGGATTACAGCTCCTACGAGCAGTACTTC.

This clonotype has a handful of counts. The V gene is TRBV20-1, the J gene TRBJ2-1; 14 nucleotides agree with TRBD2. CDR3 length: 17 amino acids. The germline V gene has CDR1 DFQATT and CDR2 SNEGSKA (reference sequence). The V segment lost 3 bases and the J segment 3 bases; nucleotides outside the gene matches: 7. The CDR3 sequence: CSARPTSGRASYNEQFF. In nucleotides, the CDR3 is TGCAGTGCTAGGCCGACTAGCGGGAGGGCAAGCTACAATGAGCAGTTCTTC.

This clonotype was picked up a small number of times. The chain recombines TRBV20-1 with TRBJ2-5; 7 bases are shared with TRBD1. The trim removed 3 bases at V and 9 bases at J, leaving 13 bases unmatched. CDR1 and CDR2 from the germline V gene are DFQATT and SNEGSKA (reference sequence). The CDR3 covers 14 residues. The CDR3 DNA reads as TGCAGTGCTAGTAGAACAGGGGTCCTCGTGGCCCAGTACTTC. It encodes CSASRTGVLVAQYF.

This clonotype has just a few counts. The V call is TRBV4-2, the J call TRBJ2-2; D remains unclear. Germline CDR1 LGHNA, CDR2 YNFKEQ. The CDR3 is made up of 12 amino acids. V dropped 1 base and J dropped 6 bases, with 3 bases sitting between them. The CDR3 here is CASSQVPGELFF. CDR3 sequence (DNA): TGTGCCAGCAGCCAAGTCCCCGGGGAGCTGTTTTTT.

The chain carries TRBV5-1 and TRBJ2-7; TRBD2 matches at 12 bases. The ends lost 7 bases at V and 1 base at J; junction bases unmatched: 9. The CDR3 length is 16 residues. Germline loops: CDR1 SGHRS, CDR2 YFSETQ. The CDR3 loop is CASAKTSGRTSYEQYF. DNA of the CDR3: TGCGCCAGCGCTAAAACTAGCGGGAGGACGTCCTACGAGCAGTACTTC.

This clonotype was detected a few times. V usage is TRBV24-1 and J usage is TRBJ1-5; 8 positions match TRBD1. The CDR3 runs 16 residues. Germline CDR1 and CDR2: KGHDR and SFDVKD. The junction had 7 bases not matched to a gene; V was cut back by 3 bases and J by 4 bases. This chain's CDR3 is CATSDPRQGPNQPQHF. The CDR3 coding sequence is TGTGCCACCAGTGATCCTAGACAGGGGCCTAATCAGCCCCAGCATTTT.

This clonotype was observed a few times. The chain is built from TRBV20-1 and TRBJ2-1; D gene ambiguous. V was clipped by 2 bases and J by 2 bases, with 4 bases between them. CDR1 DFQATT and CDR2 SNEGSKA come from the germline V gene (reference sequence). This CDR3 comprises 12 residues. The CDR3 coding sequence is TGCAGTGCTAGACGGGCCTACAATGAGCAGTTCTTC. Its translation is CSARRAYNEQFF.

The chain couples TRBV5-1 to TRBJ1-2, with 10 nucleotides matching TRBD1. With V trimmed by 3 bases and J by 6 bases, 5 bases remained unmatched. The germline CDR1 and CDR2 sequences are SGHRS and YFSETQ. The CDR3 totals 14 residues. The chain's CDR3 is CASSWVGQGDGYTF. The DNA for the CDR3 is TGCGCCAGCAGCTGGGTAGGACAGGGGGATGGCTACACCTTC.

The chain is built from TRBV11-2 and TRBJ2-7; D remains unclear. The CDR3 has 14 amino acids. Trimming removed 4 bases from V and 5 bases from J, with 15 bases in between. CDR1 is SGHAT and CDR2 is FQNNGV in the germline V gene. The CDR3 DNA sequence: TGTGCCAGCAGCTCCCTCAATTTAGGGCACGAGCAGTACTTC. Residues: CASSSLNLGHEQYF.

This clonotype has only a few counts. In DNA, the CDR3 is TGTGCCAGCAGTTCATTCGACAGGAAGGGGACAGATACGCAGTATTTT. Protein sequence: CASSSFDRKGTDTQYF. The genes are TRBV12-3 or TRBV12-4 and TRBJ2-3, with D possibly being TRBD1 (6 bases). The CDR3 totals 16 residues. Trimming pared 4 bases from V and 3 bases from J, leaving 17 bases between.

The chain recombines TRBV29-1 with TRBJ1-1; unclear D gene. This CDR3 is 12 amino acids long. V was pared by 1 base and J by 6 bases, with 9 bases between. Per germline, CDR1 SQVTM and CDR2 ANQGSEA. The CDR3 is CSVEAAAAEAFF. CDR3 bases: TGCAGCGTTGAAGCGGCAGCCGCTGAAGCTTTCTTT. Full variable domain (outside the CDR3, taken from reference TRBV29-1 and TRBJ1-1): SAVISQKPSRDICQRGTSLTIQCQVDSQVTMMFWYRQQPGQSLTLIATANQGSEATYESGFVIDKFPISRPNLTFSTLTVSNMSPEDSSIYLCSVEAAAAEAFFGQGTRLTVV.

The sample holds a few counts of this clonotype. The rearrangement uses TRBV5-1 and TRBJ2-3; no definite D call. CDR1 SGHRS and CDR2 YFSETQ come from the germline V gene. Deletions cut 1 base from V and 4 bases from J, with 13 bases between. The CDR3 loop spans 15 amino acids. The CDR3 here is CASSLKSSTSDTQYF. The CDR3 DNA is TGCGCCAGCAGCTTGAAAAGTTCGACATCAGATACGCAGTATTTT.

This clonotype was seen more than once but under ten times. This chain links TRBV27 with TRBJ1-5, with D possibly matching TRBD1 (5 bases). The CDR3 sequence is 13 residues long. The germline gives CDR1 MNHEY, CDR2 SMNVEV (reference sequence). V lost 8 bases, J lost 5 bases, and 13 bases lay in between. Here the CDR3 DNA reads TGTGCCAGCTCCTGGGGCGCCGATCAGCCCCAGCATTTT. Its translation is CASSWGADQPQHF.

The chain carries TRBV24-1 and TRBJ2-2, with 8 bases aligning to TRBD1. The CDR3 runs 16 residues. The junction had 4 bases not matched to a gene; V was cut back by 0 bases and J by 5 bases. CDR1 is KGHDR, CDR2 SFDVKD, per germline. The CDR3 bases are TGTGCCACCAGTGATTTGCAGCAGGGGGCAACCGGGGAGCTGTTTTTT. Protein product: CATSDLQQGATGELFF.

The CDR3 sequence is CASRGLVNTEAFF. The CDR3, as DNA: TGTGCCAGCAGAGGGTTGGTGAACACTGAAGCTTTCTTT. The chain joins TRBV7-3 to TRBJ1-1; D not certain. The CDR3 contains 13 residues. V lost 6 bases to trimming and J lost 0 bases, with 8 bases between them. CDR1 is SGHTA, CDR2 FQGTGA, per germline.

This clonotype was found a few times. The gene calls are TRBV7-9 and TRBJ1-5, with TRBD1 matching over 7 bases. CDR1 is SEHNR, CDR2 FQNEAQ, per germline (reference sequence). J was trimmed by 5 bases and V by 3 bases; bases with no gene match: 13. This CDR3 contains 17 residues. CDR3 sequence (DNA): TGTGCCAGCAGCTTTCGCGGCAGGGGGGTTTTTTATCAGCCCCAGCATTTT. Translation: CASSFRGRGVFYQPQHF.